Sequencing of this T cell receptor (beta chain) was carried out in a study of blood T cell repertoires in COVID-19. Background on the study: Whether acute or convalescent, the COVID-19 samples came from the United States, Italy and Spain. The analysed material was cDNA or gDNA that came from T cells, B-cell-depleted T cells, or PBMCs.

V shed 3 bases and J 8 bases; nucleotides not matched to a gene: 16. The germline CDR1 and CDR2 sequences are SGHVS and FQNEAQ. The CDR3 sequence is 17 residues long. Original processing methods: From reference gene primer amplification, estimates of nucleated cell counts were derived. Only in-frame clones appear in the TCRdb table, and some are missing; sequencing was by immunoSEQ multiplex PCR. V and J calls and clone size are those listed in that table; D and trimming were worked out from the DNA. Of about 130,000 clones detected, 75% to 85% appear once; the ten largest clones hold 3.5% to 4%. The specimen sequenced was peripheral blood. The origin of this receptor is a woman aged 50 to 60 with acute or convalescent COVID-19. The chain employs TRBV7-8 and TRBJ1-2; 9 bases agree with TRBD1. The CDR3 DNA reads as TGTGCCAGCAGCTTGGGAGGTCCGGGACAGGGCTCTCTAGGCTACACCTTC. Protein: CASSLGGPGQGSLGYTF.